The T cell receptor beta chain under discussion was sequenced for a study of technical replicates of blood from several donors. The CDR3 is 14 amino acids. This clone was observed once. Here immunoSEQ multiplex PCR was the method, and the copy in TCRdb shows in-frame clones only, minus some. This sample yields tens of thousands of clones, of which 94% are seen a single time; around 0.25% belongs to the top ten. The sequence came from a human donor in good health. Source material: T cells isolated from PBMCs. V is TRBV21-1 and J is TRBJ2-1; TRBD2 is the table's D call, not checked against the DNA. TRBV21-1 is noted as a pseudogene. The CDR3, as DNA: TGTGCCAGCAGCCGAGGACTACACTACAATGAGCAGTTCTTC. Encoded protein: CASSRGLHYNEQFF.